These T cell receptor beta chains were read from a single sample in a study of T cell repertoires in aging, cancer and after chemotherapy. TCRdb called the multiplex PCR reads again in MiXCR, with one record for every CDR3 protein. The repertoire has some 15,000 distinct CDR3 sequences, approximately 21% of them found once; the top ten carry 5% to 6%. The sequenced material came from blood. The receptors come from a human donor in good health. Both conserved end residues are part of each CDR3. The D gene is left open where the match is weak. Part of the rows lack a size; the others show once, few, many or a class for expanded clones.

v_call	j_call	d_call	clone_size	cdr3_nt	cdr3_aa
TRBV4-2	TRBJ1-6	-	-	TGTGCCAGCAGCATGGGGACGGTGAATTCACCCCTCCACTTT	CASSMGTVNSPLHF
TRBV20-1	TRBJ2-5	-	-	TGCAGCGCCCGGGAACAGGGTAAAGCGGCACGGGAGACCCAGTACTTC	CSAREQGKAARETQYF
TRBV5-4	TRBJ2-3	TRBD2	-	TGTGCCAGCAGTCCGGGACTAGCGGGGGCCCCCACAGATACGCAGTATTTT	CASSPGLAGAPTDTQYF
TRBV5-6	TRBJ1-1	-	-	TGCGCCAGCAGCCAAGATTATCGGCAGATGAACACTGAAGCTTTCTTT	CASSQDYRQMNTEAFF
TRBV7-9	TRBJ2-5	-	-	TGTGCCAGCAGCCGAGCCTACAGGGTACAAGAGACCCAGTACTTC	CASSRAYRVQETQYF
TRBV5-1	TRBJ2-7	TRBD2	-	TGCGCCAGCAGCTTGACTAGCGGGGACTACGAGCAGTACTTC	CASSLTSGDYEQYF
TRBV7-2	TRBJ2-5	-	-	TGTGCTAGCAGCTTAGGGTTGACGGATCAAGAGACCCAGTACTTC	CASSLGLTDQETQYF
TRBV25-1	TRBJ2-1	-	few	TGTGCCAGCAGTGACACTCCTGAGCAGTTCTTC	CASSDTPEQFF
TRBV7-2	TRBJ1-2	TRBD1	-	TGTGCCAGCAGCGGACCAACAGGGGACGCTAACTATGGCTACACCTTC	CASSGPTGDANYGYTF
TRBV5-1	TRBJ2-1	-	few	TGCGCCAGCAGCTTGTCGGCGGGGCACTACAATGAGCAGTTCTTC	CASSLSAGHYNEQFF
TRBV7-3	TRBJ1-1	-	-	TGTGCCAGCAGCTTAAAGGGGCGCACCACTGAAGCTTTCTTT	CASSLKGRTTEAFF
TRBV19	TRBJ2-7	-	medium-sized	TGTGCCAGTAGTACCGGGTTCGGCTATCCCTACGAGCAGTACTTC	CASSTGFGYPYEQYF
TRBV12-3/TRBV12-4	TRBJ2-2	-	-	TGTGCCAGCAGTTTAAGGGGCACCGGGGAGCTGTTTTTT	CASSLRGTGELFF
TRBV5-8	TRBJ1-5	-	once	TGTGCCAGCAGCTTGGGCAGGCGAAATCAGCCCCAGCATTTT	CASSLGRRNQPQHF
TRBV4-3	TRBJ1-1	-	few	TGCGCCAGCAGCCACAGGGAGAACACTGAAGCTTTCTTT	CASSHRENTEAFF
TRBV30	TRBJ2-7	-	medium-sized	TGTGCCTGGAGTCTACAGGGCCACGAGCAGTACTTC	CAWSLQGHEQYF
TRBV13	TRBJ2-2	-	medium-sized	TGTGCCAGCAGCTTAGGCGGTGTGGCCCTGGGGGAGCTGTTTTTT	CASSLGGVALGELFF
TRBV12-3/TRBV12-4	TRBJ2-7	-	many	TGTGCCAGCAGAATGGGCCTTTTCTACGAGCAGTACTTC	CASRMGLFYEQYF
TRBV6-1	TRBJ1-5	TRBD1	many	TGTGCCAGCAGTAGGACAGGGCGGCAGCCCCAGCATTTT	CASSRTGRQPQHF
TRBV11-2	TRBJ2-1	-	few	TGTGCCAGCAGCTTTAGGGGGGAGCAGTTCTTC	CASSFRGEQFF
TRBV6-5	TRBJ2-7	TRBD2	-	TGTGCCAGCAGTTACGGACTAGCGGGGGAGTACGAGCAGTACTTC	CASSYGLAGEYEQYF
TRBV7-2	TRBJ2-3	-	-	TGTGCCAGCAGCCCTGGACTGGTCGGGGCTAGTGATGGTAGCACAGATATGCAGTATTTT	CASSPGLVGASDGSTDMQYF
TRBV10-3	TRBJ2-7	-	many	TGTGCCACCGCCGGGGGCCGAAAAGGATACGAGCAGTACTTC	CATAGGRKGYEQYF
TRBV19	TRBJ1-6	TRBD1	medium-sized	TGTGCCAGTAGGAACACCGGACAGGGGAGTTCACCCCTCCACTTT	CASRNTGQGSSPLHF
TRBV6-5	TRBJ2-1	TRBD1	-	TGTGCCAGCAGCCGGGGACAGTGGAAGGACAATGAGCAGTTCTTC	CASSRGQWKDNEQFF
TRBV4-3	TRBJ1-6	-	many	TGCGCCAGCAGCCAAGACCGGGGGCGACCCCTCCACTTT	CASSQDRGRPLHF
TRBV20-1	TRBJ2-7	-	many	TGCAGTGCTAGACCTGGACAAATTCCTTACGAGCAGTACTTC	CSARPGQIPYEQYF
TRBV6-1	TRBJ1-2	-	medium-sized	TGTGCCAGCAGTGAATGGGGCTACACCTTC	CASSEWGYTF
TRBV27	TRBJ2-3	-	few	TGTGCCAGCAGTTTAGTATTTAGTGCGAATACGCAGTATTTT	CASSLVFSANTQYF
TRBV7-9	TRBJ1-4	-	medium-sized	TGTGCCAGCAGCTTAGCGCAAGGCGGCCGGGAAAAACTGTTTTTT	CASSLAQGGREKLFF
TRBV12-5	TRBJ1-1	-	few	TGTGCTAGTGCCTCCCTCGGGAGTTCCGGTGAAGCTTTCTTT	CASASLGSSGEAFF
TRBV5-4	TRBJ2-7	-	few	TGTGCCAGCGGGGGGCACCCCTACGAGCAGTACTTC	CASGGHPYEQYF
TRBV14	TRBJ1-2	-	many	TGTGCCAGCAGCCAAGTTGAGAGGGGGTACTATGGCTACACCTTC	CASSQVERGYYGYTF